Following are 32 T cell receptor beta chains from one sample sequenced in a study of regulatory T cells. Findings of the study overall: In CD3G-deficient patients, conventional CD4+ T cells were enriched for hydrophobic CDR3 residues at positions 6 and 7.

The antigens for these receptors are not known. Primers: 52 TRBV forward and 13 TRBJ reverse. Method: immunoSEQ multiplex PCR; TCRdb's copy keeps in-frame clones and lacks some. The sample has some 31,000 clones, approximately 93% seen once. The material sequenced was conventional CD4+ T cells sorted from blood. These receptors came from a child younger than 10 with CD3G deficiency.

The chain carries TRBV5-1 and TRBJ2-7; no definite D call. Germline CDR1 and CDR2: SGHRS and YFSETQ. This CDR3 spans 13 amino acids. V lost 4 bases and J lost 6, with 14 bases in between. CDR3 nucleotide sequence: TGCGCCAGCAGCCCCAAACCGTTCGGCGAGCAGTACTTC. Its protein is CASSPKPFGEQYF.

V gene TRBV7-3 combines with J gene TRBJ2-7, with D perhaps matching TRBD1 (6 bases). This CDR3 region has 15 residues. V lost 5 bases, J lost 5 bases, and 19 bases lay in between. CDR1 and CDR2 from the germline V gene are SGHTA and FQGTGA. The CDR3 coding sequence is TGTGCCAGCAGCCTGAGGAGTACGACAGGCAACGAGCAGTACTTC. Translating it yields CASSLRSTTGNEQYF.

The chain carries TRBV28 and TRBJ1-1; weak D call: TRBD1 (5 bases). Looked up from germline, CDR1 is MDHEN and CDR2 is SYDVKM. V was clipped by 8 bases and J by 5 bases, with 24 bases between them. This CDR3 spans 16 amino acids. Here the CDR3 DNA reads TGTGCCAGCGGAATCGCGGGCAGGCTCAAGGGGACTGAAGCTTTCTTT. This gives the protein CASGIAGRLKGTEAFF. The variable domain in full, with the rest retrieved from reference TRBV28 and TRBJ1-1, is DVKVTQSSRYLVKRTGEKVFLECVQDMDHENMFWYRQDPGLGLRLIYFSYDVKMKEKGDIPEGYSVSREKKERFSLILESASTNQTSMYLCASGIAGRLKGTEAFFGQGTRLTVV.

The chain joins TRBV28 to TRBJ2-1; TRBD2 matches at 11 bases. The CDR3 spans 16 residues. With V trimmed by 4 bases and J by 3 bases, 5 bases remained unmatched. CDR1 is MDHEN and CDR2 is SYDVKM in the germline V gene. The CDR3 reads CASSSGSGRVYNEQFF. In nucleotides, the CDR3 is TGTGCCAGCAGTTCCGGTAGCGGGAGGGTCTACAATGAGCAGTTCTTC.

The V and J genes are TRBV28 and TRBJ2-7; maybe TRBD2 (5 bases). Germline loops: CDR1 MDHEN, CDR2 SYDVKM. Trimming pared 3 bases from V and 5 bases from J, leaving 8 bases between. This CDR3 region has 12 residues. In nucleotides, the CDR3 is TGTGCCAGCAGTTTCGGAGGTCACGAGCAGTACTTC. Amino acid sequence: CASSFGGHEQYF. The variable domain in full, completed from reference TRBV28 and TRBJ2-7, reads DVKVTQSSRYLVKRTGEKVFLECVQDMDHENMFWYRQDPGLGLRLIYFSYDVKMKEKGDIPEGYSVSREKKERFSLILESASTNQTSMYLCASSFGGHEQYFGPGTRLTVT.

The gene calls are TRBV5-1 and TRBJ2-1; 8 bases fit TRBD2. V trimming: 2 bases; J trimming: 2 bases; junction bases outside the gene matches: 3. The length of the CDR3 is 15 residues. CDR1 is SGHRS, CDR2 YFSETQ, per germline. CDR3 nucleotide sequence: TGCGCCAGCAGCTTTGGAGCGGGGGCCTACAATGAGCAGTTCTTC. Translation gives CASSFGAGAYNEQFF. Variable domain in full (rest from reference TRBV5-1 and TRBJ2-1): KAGVTQTPRYLIKTRGQQVTLSCSPISGHRSVSWYQQTPGQGLQFLFEYFSETQRNKGNFPGRFSGRQFSNSRSEMNVSTLELGDSALYLCASSFGAGAYNEQFFGPGTRLTVL.

In DNA form, the CDR3 reads TGTGCAAGTCGCTTAGCGCCGGTAGCGGAATACAATGAGCAGTTCTTC. Translated: CASRLAPVAEYNEQFF. The V and J genes are TRBV12-2 and TRBJ2-1; TRBD2 is the table's D call and was not checked against the DNA. TRBV12-2 represents a pseudogene. There are 16 residues in the CDR3.

This chain joins TRBV6-1 and TRBJ1-1; D gene ambiguous. The V end lost 6 bases, the J end lost 1 base, and 9 bases lay between the germline ends. The CDR3 has 13 residues. The germline V gene encodes CDR1 MNHNS and CDR2 SASEGT. The chain's CDR3 is CASRDRRNTEAFF. CDR3 in DNA: TGTGCCAGCAGGGACCGAAGGAACACTGAAGCTTTCTTT.

The chain is built from TRBV6-1 and TRBJ2-7, with 8 bases aligning to TRBD2. Per the germline V gene, CDR1 is MNHNS and CDR2 is SASEGT. The CDR3 contains 14 residues. The V gene end was trimmed by 2 bases and the J gene end by 4 bases; junction bases not matched to a gene: 4. The CDR3 nucleotides are TGTGCCAGCAGTGAATTCGGGGGGGAATACGAGCAGTACTTC. This translates into CASSEFGGEYEQYF.

This chain joins TRBV30 and TRBJ2-7; D not certain. The V end was cut by 0 bases, the J end by 3 bases, with 9 bases between. The germline CDR1 and CDR2 sequences are GTSNPN and SVGIG (reference sequence). There are 13 residues in the CDR3. This CDR3 reads CAWSVVRVYEQYF. The DNA of the CDR3 is TGTGCCTGGAGTGTCGTTAGGGTCTACGAGCAGTACTTC.

This clone was picked up a small number of times. V usage is TRBV28 and J usage is TRBJ1-5, with no clear D. CDR1 and CDR2 from the germline V gene are MDHEN and SYDVKM. The CDR3 loop spans 13 amino acids. The V end lost 6 bases, the J end lost 9 bases, and 15 bases lay between the germline ends. The CDR3 sequence is CASSLDGPRPQHF. Here the CDR3 DNA reads TGTGCCAGCAGCCTGGACGGTCCTAGGCCCCAGCATTTT.

The rearrangement links TRBV11-3 to TRBJ2-5, with D perhaps TRBD2 (5 bases). This CDR3 spans 12 amino acids. V shed 5 bases and J shed 2 bases, with 6 bases lying between them. Germline V gene lookup returns CDR1 SGHNT and CDR2 YENEEA. The CDR3 loop is CASSPGQETQYF. For the CDR3, the DNA is TGTGCCAGCAGCCCGGGGCAAGAGACCCAGTACTTC.

This sequence joins TRBV28 and TRBJ2-3; 9 bases match TRBD2. The trim removed 7 bases at V and 5 bases at J, leaving 10 bases unmatched. CDR3 length: 15 residues. The germline gives CDR1 MDHEN, CDR2 SYDVKM. CDR3 amino acids: CASKGPAGGRDTQYF. CDR3 nucleotides: TGTGCCAGCAAGGGACCAGCGGGAGGTAGAGATACGCAGTATTTT.

This chain connects TRBV27 to TRBJ2-2; no definite D call. Trimming took off 3 bases at V and 6 bases at J, with 8 bases between the two ends. The CDR3 sequence is 13 residues long. The germline V gene has CDR1 MNHEY and CDR2 SMNVEV (reference sequence). CDR3 region: CASSFHRSGELFF. CDR3 DNA: TGTGCCAGCAGTTTTCATCGGTCCGGGGAGCTGTTTTTT.

The V call is TRBV19, the J call TRBJ2-1, with a weak D call TRBD2 (5 bases). V lost 5 bases to trimming and J lost 8 bases, with 16 bases between them. CDR1 is LNHDA, CDR2 SQIVND, per germline (reference sequence). The CDR3 is made up of 14 amino acids. CDR3 sequence (DNA): TGTGCCAGTAGTGTGCGCCACCTCGGGGATGAGCAGTTCTTC. Amino acid sequence: CASSVRHLGDEQFF. The whole variable domain, filled in from reference TRBV19 and TRBJ2-1, reads DGGITQSPKYLFRKEGQNVTLSCEQNLNHDAMYWYRQDPGQGLRLIYYSQIVNDFQKGDIAEGYSVSREKKESFPLTVTSAQKNPTAFYLCASSVRHLGDEQFFGPGTRLTVL.

V usage is TRBV7-3 and J usage is TRBJ2-6; tentative D call: TRBD1 (5 bases). Germline V lookup: CDR1 SGHTA, CDR2 FQGTGA. CDR3 length equals 18 residues. V was cut by 5 bases and J by 0 bases, with 17 bases left in between. In DNA, the CDR3 is TGTGCCAGCAGCAGGGGTCCCTTCCGAGACTCTGGGGCCAACGTCCTGACTTTC. It yields the protein CASSRGPFRDSGANVLTF.

The chain carries TRBV6-1 and TRBJ1-5; D call uncertain. This CDR3 is 13 amino acids long. Germline V gene sequence: CDR1 MNHNS, CDR2 SASEGT. V was shortened by 4 bases and J by 4 bases, with 8 bases between the two germline ends. The CDR3 is CASSVDPNQPQHF. The CDR3 DNA sequence: TGTGCCAGCAGTGTGGATCCTAATCAGCCCCAGCATTTT.

This chain connects TRBV6-1 to TRBJ2-1, with D perhaps TRBD1 or TRBD2 (6 bases each). This CDR3 contains 14 residues. Germline CDR1 reads MNHNS; CDR2 reads SASEGT. V was clipped by 10 bases and J by 3 bases, with 16 bases between them. This CDR3 reads CATLRGAGYNEQFF. CDR3 nucleotides: TGTGCCACCCTGAGGGGGGCCGGCTACAATGAGCAGTTCTTC.

The J gene is TRBJ2-7, the V gene TRBV10-3; a weak D match, TRBD2 (5 bases). Germline lookup yields CDR1 ENHRY and CDR2 SYGVKD. V lost 6 bases to trimming and J lost 6 bases, with 18 bases between them. The CDR3 length is 14 residues. CDR3 DNA sequence: TGTGCCATCAGCCCGGGGAGCGTAGGAAGCGAGCAGTACTTC. This encodes CAISPGSVGSEQYF.

The chain employs TRBV19 and TRBJ2-3; D may be TRBD2 (5 bases). Germline CDR1 LNHDA, CDR2 SQIVND (reference sequence). CDR3 size: 14 residues. V was clipped by 4 bases and J by 0 bases, with 8 bases between them. CDR3 in amino acids: CASSKQRSTDTQYF. As DNA, the CDR3 is TGTGCCAGTAGTAAACAGCGGAGCACAGATACGCAGTATTTT.

There are a few counts of this clone. The V and J genes are TRBV28 and TRBJ1-5; no clear D gene. Trimming took 10 bases from V and 0 from J, leaving 10 bases between them. The CDR3 length is 13 residues. In germline, CDR1 is MDHEN, CDR2 SYDVKM. This CDR3 reads CATGRTSNQPQHF. CDR3 nucleotides: TGTGCCACCGGACGGACTAGCAATCAGCCCCAGCATTTT.

The J gene is TRBJ2-1, the V gene TRBV18; 12 nucleotides line up with TRBD2. The CDR3 is 16 residues long. V gave up 4 bases and J gave up 6 bases; unmatched junction bases: 7. Germline CDR1 is KGHSH and CDR2 is LQKENI. Written as DNA, the CDR3 is TGTGCCAGCTCACTTACGACTAGCGGGAGACCCAATGAGCAGTTCTTC. Translated: CASSLTTSGRPNEQFF.

The rearrangement uses TRBV28 and TRBJ2-7, with 7 bases that match TRBD1. Looked up from germline, CDR1 is MDHEN and CDR2 is SYDVKM. CDR3 length equals 12 residues. J lost 4 bases, V lost 6 bases, and 3 bases had no gene match. CDR3 sequence: CASRTQGYEQYF. As DNA, the CDR3 is TGTGCCAGCAGGACACAGGGGTACGAGCAGTACTTC.

This clone was found a few times. The chain uses TRBV5-1 and TRBJ1-2, with D uncertain. This CDR3 region has 13 residues. The germline CDR1 and CDR2 sequences are SGHRS and YFSETQ. V lost 5 bases and J lost 4, with 12 bases in between. The chain's CDR3 is CASSFDGTYGYTF. The CDR3, as DNA: TGCGCCAGCAGTTTCGACGGAACCTATGGCTACACCTTC. Filled out from reference TRBV5-1 and TRBJ1-2, the complete variable domain reads KAGVTQTPRYLIKTRGQQVTLSCSPISGHRSVSWYQQTPGQGLQFLFEYFSETQRNKGNFPGRFSGRQFSNSRSEMNVSTLELGDSALYLCASSFDGTYGYTFGSGTRLTVV.

Regarding this clone: Other DNA variants within this sample encode the same CDR3. The CDR3 DNA follows: TGTGCCAGCAGTCCCGGAAGCCTTTATGGCTACACCTTC. Protein sequence: CASSPGSLYGYTF. The rearrangement joins TRBV28 to TRBJ1-2; no clear D. The V gene's germline CDR1 is MDHEN and CDR2 SYDVKM. The CDR3 contains 13 residues. V lost 5 bases and J lost 5, with 12 bases in between.

This chain connects TRBV28 to TRBJ2-6, with no clear D. CDR3 size: 15 residues. The germline V gene has CDR1 MDHEN and CDR2 SYDVKM. Trimming removed 5 bases at V and 0 bases at J, with 8 bases between. The CDR3 here is CASSLTASGANVLTF. The CDR3 nucleotides read TGTGCCAGCAGTCTAACAGCCTCTGGGGCCAACGTCCTGACTTTC. Together with reference TRBV28 and TRBJ2-6, the CDR3 gives the full variable domain: DVKVTQSSRYLVKRTGEKVFLECVQDMDHENMFWYRQDPGLGLRLIYFSYDVKMKEKGDIPEGYSVSREKKERFSLILESASTNQTSMYLCASSLTASGANVLTFGAGSRLTVL.

The table lists this clone with a count of one. This chain uses TRBV18 with TRBJ2-6, with D perhaps TRBD1 (6 bases). Looked up from germline, CDR1 is KGHSH and CDR2 is LQKENI. V was shortened by 5 bases and J by 3 bases, with 11 bases between the two germline ends. The length of the CDR3 is 15 residues. The CDR3, as DNA: TGTGCCAGCTCAGAGCGACAGGTTGGGGCCAACGTCCTGACTTTC. Protein: CASSERQVGANVLTF.

This chain uses TRBV5-1 with TRBJ2-7; 7 bases line up with TRBD2. The CDR3 spans 14 residues. V trimming: 0 bases; J trimming: 5 bases; junction bases outside the gene matches: 5. Germline V gene sequence: CDR1 SGHRS, CDR2 YFSETQ. The CDR3: CASSLAGAGDEQYF. The DNA for the CDR3 is TGCGCCAGCAGCTTGGCTGGGGCGGGAGACGAGCAGTACTTC.

The chain carries TRBV5-1 and TRBJ2-3; D ambiguous. In germline, CDR1 is SGHRS, CDR2 YFSETQ. V shed 1 base and J shed 11 bases, with 23 bases lying between them. CDR3 size: 16 residues. In DNA form, the CDR3 reads TGCGCCAGCAGCTTGTCGATTCGGACGGCGGTTAACGGGCAGTATTTT. It codes for CASSLSIRTAVNGQYF.

The V and J genes are TRBV19 and TRBJ1-2, with D uncertain. The germline gives CDR1 LNHDA, CDR2 SQIVND (reference sequence). The V and J ends lost 3 bases and 4 bases respectively, with 12 bases between them. This CDR3 spans 14 amino acids. CDR3 DNA: TGTGCCAGTAGTATTTCTCACGGTCCCTATGGCTACACCTTC. Amino acid sequence: CASSISHGPYGYTF.

The chain joins TRBV28 to TRBJ2-7; D perhaps matches TRBD1 (7 bases). Germline CDR1 and CDR2: MDHEN and SYDVKM. Trimming pared 5 bases from V and 0 bases from J, leaving 17 bases between. The CDR3 is made up of 16 amino acids. The CDR3 DNA reads as TGTGCCAGCAGTCGACAGGGACTCCTGAGCTCCTACGAGCAGTACTTC. Amino acid sequence: CASSRQGLLSSYEQYF.

CDR3 DNA sequence: TGTGCCAGCAGTTTTTGGACAGGGGCTAACTATGGCTACACCTTC. As protein: CASSFWTGANYGYTF. V and J are TRBV6-6 and TRBJ1-2; 9 bases are a match to TRBD1. In germline, CDR1 is MNHNY, CDR2 SVGAGI (reference sequence). This CDR3 has 15 amino acids. V dropped 4 bases and J dropped 0; count of bases not matched to a gene: 3.